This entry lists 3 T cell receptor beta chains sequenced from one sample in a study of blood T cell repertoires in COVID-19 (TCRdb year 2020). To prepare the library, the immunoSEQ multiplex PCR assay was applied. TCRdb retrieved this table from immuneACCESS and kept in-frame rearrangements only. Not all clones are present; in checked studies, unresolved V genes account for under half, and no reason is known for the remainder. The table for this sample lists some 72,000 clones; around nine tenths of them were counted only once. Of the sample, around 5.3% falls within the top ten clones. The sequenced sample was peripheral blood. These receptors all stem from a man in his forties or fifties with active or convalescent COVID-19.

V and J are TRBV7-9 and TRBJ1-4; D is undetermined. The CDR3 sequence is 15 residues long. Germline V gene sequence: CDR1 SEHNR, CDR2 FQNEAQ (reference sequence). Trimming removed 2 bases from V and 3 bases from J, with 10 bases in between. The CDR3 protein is CASSLLSPSNEKLFF. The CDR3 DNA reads TGTGCCAGCAGCTTACTGTCCCCTTCTAATGAAAAACTGTTTTTT. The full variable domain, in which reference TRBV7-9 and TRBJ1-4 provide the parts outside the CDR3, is DTGVSQNPRHKITKRGQNVTFRCDPISEHNRLYWYRQTLGQGPEFLTYFQNEAQLEKSRLLSDRFSAERPKGSFSTLEIQRTEQGDSAMYLCASSLLSPSNEKLFFGSGTQLSVL.

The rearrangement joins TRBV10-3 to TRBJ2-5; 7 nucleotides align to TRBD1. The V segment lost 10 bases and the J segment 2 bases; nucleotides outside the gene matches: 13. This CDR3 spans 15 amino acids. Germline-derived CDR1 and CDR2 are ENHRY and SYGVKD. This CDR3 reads CATRQRGQWQETQYF. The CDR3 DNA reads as TGTGCCACCCGACAAAGGGGGCAGTGGCAAGAGACCCAGTACTTC.

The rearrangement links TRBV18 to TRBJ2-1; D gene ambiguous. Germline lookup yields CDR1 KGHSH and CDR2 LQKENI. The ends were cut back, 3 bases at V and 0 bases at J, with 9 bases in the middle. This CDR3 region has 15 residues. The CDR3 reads CASSPVPSSYNEQFF. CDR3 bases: TGTGCCAGCTCACCCGTTCCTAGCTCCTACAATGAGCAGTTCTTC.